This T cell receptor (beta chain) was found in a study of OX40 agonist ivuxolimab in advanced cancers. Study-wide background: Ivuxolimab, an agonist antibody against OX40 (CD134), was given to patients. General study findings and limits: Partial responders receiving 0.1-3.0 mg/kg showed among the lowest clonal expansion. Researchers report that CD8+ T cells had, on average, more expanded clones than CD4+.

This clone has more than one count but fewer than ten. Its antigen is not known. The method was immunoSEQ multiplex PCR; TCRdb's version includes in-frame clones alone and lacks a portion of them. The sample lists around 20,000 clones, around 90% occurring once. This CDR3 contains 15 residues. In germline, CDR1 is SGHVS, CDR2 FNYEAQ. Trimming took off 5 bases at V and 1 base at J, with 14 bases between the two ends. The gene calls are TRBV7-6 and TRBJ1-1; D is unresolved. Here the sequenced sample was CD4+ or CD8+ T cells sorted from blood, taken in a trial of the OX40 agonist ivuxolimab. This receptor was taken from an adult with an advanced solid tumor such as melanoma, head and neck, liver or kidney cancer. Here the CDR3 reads CASSPSGYGNTEAFF. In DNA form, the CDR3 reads TGTGCCAGCAGCCCCAGCGGGTACGGGAACACTGAAGCTTTCTTT.